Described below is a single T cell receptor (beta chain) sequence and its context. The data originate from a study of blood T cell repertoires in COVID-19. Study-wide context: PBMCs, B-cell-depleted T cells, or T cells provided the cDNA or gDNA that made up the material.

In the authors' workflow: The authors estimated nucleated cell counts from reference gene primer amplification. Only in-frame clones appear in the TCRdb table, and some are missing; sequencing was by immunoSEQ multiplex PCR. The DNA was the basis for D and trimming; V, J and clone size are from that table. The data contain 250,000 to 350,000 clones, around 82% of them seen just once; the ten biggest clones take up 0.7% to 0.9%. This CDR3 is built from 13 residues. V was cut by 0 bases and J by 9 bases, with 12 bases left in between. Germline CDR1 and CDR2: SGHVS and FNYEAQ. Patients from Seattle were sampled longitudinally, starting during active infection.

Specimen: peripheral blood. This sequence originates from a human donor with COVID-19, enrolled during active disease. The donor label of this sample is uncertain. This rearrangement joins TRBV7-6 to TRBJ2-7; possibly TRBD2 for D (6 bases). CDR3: CASSLARDGAQYF. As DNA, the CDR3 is TGTGCCAGCAGCTTAGCGCGGGACGGGGCGCAGTACTTC.